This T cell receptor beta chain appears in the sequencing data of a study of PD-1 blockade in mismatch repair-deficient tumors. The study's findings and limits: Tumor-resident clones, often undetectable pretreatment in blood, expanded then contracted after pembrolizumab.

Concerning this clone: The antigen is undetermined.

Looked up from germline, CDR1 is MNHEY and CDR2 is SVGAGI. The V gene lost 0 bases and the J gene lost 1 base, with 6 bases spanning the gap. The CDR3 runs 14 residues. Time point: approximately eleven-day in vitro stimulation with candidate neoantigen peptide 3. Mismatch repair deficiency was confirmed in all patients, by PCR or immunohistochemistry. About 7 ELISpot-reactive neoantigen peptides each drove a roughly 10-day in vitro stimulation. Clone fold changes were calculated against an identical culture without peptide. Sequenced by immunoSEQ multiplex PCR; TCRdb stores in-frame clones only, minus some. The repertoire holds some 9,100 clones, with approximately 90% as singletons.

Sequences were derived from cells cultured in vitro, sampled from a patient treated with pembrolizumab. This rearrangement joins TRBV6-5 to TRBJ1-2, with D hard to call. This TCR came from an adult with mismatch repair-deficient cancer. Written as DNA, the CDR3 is TGTGCCAGCAGTTACTCCGCTATTAACTATGGCTACACCTTC. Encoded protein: CASSYSAINYGYTF.